The source of this T cell receptor beta chain is a study of T cell repertoires in cytomegalovirus infection (dated by TCRdb to the late 2010s). At the level of the whole study: Recently identified HLA-C-restricted CMV epitopes, whose presentation resists viral immunomodulation, were targeted by peptide stimulations together with well-studied HLA-B-restricted epitopes. Because public TCR beta signatures pointed to carriage of CMV infection together with the matching HLA type, the HLA type of each donor mattered for the analysis.

Cut back by 1 base and 9 bases, the V and J ends lie 8 bases apart. From the cysteine through the phenylalanine, the CDR3 covers 12 amino acids. The kept DNA is CDR3 alone, 36 bases in frame from the first base. According to the germline V gene, CDR1 reads SGHTS and CDR2 reads YDEGEE. Instrument used: Illumina HiSeq 1500. TCRdb ran its own pipeline on the public reads, namely fastp trimming at Q25 and MiXCR clone calling, and kept in-frame beta chains. Duplicate CDR3 protein sequences are folded into a single record with the most common DNA and genes. This sample lists 750,000 to 950,000 distinct CDR3 sequences; under 35% were detected once. The ten largest account for around 13% of the sample. Of note for this clonotype: Its antigen is currently not known. Base qualities were left out, and no much larger clone turns up one base away.

What the authors observed across the whole study: The ex vivo response was dominated by HLA-C-restricted CMV-specific TCR beta clonotypes, which also provided the single most frequent clonotype in two of eight donors. Carriers of CMV infection plus the relevant HLA type were discriminated by the cumulative frequency of public TCR beta family members in the study cohort and in an independent roughly 380-donor cohort.

The sample's treatment or condition, from its label and the paper: in vitro stimulation with specific CMV peptide epitopes to enrich CMV-specific T cells. The sample in question was cultured CD8+ T cells from PBMCs, obtained from culture after CMV antigen stimulation. The origin of this receptor is a human donor in good health (CMV status not recorded). Some clones in this sample may be carry-over from other donors' samples. The V and J segments used are TRBV5-8 and TRBJ2-1; a tentative D call is TRBD2 (5 bases match). The DNA sequence is as follows: TGTGCCAGCAGCTTGCGCGGGCCTGAGCAGTTCTTC. Its translation is CASSLRGPEQFF.